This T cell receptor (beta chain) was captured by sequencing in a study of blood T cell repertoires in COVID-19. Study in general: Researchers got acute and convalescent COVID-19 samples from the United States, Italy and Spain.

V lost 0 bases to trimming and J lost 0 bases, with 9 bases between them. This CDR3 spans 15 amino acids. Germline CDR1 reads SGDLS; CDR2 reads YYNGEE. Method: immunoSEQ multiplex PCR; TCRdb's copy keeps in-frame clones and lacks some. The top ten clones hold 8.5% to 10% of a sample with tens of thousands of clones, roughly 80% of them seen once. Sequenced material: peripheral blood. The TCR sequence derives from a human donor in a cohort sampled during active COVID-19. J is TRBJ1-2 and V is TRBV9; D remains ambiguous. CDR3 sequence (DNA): TGTGCCAGCAGCGTAGCTATAAAGCCTAACTATGGCTACACCTTC. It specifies CASSVAIKPNYGYTF. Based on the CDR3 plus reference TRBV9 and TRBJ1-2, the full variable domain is DSGVTQTPKHLITATGQRVTLRCSPRSGDLSVYWYQQSLDQGLQFLIQYYNGEERAKGNILERFSAQQFPDLHSELNLSSLELGDSALYFCASSVAIKPNYGYTFGSGTRLTVV.